This T cell receptor (beta chain) stems from a study of glioma-infiltrating T cells. The study, taken as a whole, reports: Tissue-blood divergence was below expectation in non-neoplastic patients, above in gliomas. CDR3 overlap between tissue and blood was very small.

The CDR3 consists of 15 residues. Looked up from germline, CDR1 is LGHNT and CDR2 is FRNRAP. V lost 1 base and J lost 0; bases outside the gene matches: 2. Using RNA template, CDR3s of TCR alpha and beta were amplified with iRepertoire arm-PCR. For one-step reverse transcription and amplification, roughly 95-450 ng of tissue mRNA or PBMC total RNA was used. MiXCR, run by TCRdb on the multiplex PCR reads, gives a single entry per CDR3 protein. The table includes fewer than 90,000 distinct CDR3 sequences, approximately 22% detected once. Points on this clonotype: Antigen unknown.

The receptor comes from a human donor with low-grade glioma or glioblastoma, undergoing nonglioma brain surgery, or in good health (not recorded which). The rearrangement uses TRBV12-5 and TRBJ1-1, with 7 bases that match TRBD1. The source material was glioma tissue, nonneoplastic brain tissue, or PBMCs (not recorded which). Written as DNA, the CDR3 is TGTGCTAGTGGTTTGGGGGACAGCATGAACACTGAAGCTTTCTTT. This translates into CASGLGDSMNTEAFF.